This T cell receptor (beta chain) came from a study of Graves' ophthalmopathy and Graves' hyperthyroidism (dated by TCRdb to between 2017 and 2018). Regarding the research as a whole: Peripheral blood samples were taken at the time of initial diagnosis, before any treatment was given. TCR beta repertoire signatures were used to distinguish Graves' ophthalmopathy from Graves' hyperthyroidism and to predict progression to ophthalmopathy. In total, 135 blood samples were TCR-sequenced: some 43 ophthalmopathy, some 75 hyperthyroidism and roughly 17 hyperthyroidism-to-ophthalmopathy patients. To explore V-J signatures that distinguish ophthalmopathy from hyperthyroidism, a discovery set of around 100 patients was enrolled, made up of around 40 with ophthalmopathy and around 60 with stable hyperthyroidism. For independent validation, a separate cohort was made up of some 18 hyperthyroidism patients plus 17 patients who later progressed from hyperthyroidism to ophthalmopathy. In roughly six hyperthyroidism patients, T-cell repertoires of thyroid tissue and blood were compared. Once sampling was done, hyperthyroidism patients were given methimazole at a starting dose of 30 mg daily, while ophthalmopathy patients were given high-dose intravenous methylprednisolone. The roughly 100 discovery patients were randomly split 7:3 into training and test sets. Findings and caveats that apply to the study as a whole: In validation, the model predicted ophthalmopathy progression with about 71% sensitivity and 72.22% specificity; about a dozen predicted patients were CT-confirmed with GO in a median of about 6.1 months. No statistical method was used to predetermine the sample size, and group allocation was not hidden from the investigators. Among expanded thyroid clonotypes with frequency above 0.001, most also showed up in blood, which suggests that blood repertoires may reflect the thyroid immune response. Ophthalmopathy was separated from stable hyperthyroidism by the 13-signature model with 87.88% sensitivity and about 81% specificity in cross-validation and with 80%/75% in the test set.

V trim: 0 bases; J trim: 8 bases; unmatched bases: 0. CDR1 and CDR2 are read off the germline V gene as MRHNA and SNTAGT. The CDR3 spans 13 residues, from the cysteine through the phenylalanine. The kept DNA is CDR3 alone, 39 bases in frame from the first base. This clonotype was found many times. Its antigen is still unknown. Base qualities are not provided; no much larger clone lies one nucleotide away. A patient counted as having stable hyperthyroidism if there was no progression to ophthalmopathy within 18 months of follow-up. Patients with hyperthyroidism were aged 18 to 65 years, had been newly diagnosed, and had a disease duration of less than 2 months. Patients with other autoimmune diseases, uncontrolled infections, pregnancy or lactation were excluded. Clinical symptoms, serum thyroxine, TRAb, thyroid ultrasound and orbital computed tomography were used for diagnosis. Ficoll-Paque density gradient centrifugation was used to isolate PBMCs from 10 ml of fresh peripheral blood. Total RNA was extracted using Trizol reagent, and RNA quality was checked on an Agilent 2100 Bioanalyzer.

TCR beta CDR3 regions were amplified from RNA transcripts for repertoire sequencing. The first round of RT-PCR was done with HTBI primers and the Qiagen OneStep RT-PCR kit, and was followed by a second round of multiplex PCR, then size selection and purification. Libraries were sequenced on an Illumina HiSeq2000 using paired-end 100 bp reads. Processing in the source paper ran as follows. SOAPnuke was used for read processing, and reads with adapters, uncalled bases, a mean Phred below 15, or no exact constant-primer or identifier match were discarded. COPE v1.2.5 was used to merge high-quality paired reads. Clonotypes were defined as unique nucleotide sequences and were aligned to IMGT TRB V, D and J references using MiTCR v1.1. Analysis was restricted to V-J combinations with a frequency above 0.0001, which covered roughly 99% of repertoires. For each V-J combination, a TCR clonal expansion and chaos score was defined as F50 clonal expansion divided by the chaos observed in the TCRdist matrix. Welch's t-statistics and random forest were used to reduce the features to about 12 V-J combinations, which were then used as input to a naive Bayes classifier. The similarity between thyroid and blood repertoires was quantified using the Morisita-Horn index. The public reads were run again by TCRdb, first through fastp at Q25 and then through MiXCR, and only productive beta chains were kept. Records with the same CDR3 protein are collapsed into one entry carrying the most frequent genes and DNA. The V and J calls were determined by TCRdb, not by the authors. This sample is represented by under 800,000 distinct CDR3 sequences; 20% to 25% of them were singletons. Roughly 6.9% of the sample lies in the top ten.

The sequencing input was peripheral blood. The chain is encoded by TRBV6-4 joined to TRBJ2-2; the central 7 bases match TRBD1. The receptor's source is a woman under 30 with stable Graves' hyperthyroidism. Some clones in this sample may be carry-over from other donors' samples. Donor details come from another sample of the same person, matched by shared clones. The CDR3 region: CASSDSTGGELFF. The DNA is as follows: TGTGCCAGCAGTGACTCGACAGGGGGGGAGCTGTTTTTT.